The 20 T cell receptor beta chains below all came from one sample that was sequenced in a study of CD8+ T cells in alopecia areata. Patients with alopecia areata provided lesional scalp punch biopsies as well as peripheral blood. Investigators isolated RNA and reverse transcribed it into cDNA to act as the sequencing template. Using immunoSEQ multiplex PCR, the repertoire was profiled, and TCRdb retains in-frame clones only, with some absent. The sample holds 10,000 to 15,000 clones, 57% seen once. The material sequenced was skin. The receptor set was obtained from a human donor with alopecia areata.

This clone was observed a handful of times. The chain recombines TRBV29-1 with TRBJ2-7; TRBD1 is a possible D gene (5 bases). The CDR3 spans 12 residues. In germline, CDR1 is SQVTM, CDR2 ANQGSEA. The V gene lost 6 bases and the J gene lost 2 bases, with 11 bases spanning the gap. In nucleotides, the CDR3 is TGCAGCGTGACAGAAACCCCCTACGAGCAGTACTTC. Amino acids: CSVTETPYEQYF.

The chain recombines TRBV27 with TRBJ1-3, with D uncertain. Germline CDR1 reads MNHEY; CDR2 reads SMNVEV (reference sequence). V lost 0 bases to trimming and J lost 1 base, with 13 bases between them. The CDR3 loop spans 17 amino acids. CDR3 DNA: TGTGCCAGCAGTTTATCGTTTACACCACAATCTGGAAACACCATATATTTT. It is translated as CASSLSFTPQSGNTIYF.

The chain's CDR3 is CSVTPRQGLLFTDTQYF. In DNA, the CDR3 is TGCAGCGTGACCCCTCGGCAGGGTTTATTATTTACAGATACGCAGTATTTT. This rearrangement joins TRBV29-1 to TRBJ2-3; tentative D call: TRBD1 (5 bases). Germline V CDR1 and CDR2: SQVTM, ANQGSEA. The CDR3 has 17 amino acids. V was trimmed by 6 bases and J by 3 bases, leaving 25 bases between them.

The CDR3 DNA reads TGTGCCAGCAACCCCTGGGGGACACATAGCAATCAGCCCCAGCATTTT. It is translated as CASNPWGTHSNQPQHF. J is TRBJ1-5 and V is TRBV28, with D possibly matching TRBD1 (6 bases). Between the trimmed V and J ends, which lost 7 bases and 0 bases, there was a span of 16 bases. The CDR3 loop spans 16 amino acids. CDR1 and CDR2 from the germline V gene are MDHEN and SYDVKM. The full variable domain, completed using reference TRBV28 and TRBJ1-5, is DVKVTQSSRYLVKRTGEKVFLECVQDMDHENMFWYRQDPGLGLRLIYFSYDVKMKEKGDIPEGYSVSREKKERFSLILESASTNQTSMYLCASNPWGTHSNQPQHFGDGTRLSIL.

The CDR3 reads CASSFSTDTQYF. CDR3 nucleotide sequence: TGTGCCAGCAGTTTTTCTACAGATACGCAGTATTTT. This chain links TRBV6-6 with TRBJ2-3; no clear D. The CDR3 is made up of 12 amino acids. Deletions cut 4 bases from V and 3 bases from J, with 5 bases between. CDR1 is MNHNY and CDR2 is SVGAGI in the germline V gene (reference sequence).

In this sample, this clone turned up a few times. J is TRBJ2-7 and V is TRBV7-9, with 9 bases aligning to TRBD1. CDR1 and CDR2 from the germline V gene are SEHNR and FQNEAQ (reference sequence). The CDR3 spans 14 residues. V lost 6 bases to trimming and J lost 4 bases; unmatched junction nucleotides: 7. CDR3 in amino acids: CASRRGGTGYEQYF. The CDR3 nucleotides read TGTGCCAGCAGAAGAGGAGGGACAGGGTACGAGCAGTACTTC.

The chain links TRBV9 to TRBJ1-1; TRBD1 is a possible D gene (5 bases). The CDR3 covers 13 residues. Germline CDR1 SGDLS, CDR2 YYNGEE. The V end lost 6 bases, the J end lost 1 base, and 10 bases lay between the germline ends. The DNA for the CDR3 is TGTGCCAGCACTGGGGGGTGGAACACTGAAGCTTTCTTT. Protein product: CASTGGWNTEAFF.

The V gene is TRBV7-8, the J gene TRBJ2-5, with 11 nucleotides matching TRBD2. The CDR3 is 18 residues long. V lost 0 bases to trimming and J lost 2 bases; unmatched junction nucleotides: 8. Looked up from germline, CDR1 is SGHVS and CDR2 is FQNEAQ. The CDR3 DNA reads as TGTGCCAGCAGCTTAGCTAGCGGGAGGGCCGTGTGGCAAGAGACCCAGTACTTC. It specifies CASSLASGRAVWQETQYF.

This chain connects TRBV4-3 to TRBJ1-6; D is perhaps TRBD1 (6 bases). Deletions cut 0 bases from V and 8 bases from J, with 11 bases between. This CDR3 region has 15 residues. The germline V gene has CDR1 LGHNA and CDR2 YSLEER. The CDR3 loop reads CASSQDSQGHSPLHF. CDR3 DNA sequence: TGCGCCAGCAGCCAAGATTCCCAGGGGCATTCACCCCTCCACTTT.

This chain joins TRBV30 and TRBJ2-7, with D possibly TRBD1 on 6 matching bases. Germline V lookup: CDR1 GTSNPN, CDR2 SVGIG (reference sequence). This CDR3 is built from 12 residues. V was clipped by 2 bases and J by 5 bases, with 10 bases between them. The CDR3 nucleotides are TGTGCCTGGAGTCGACAGGTTGACGAGCAGTACTTC. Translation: CAWSRQVDEQYF.

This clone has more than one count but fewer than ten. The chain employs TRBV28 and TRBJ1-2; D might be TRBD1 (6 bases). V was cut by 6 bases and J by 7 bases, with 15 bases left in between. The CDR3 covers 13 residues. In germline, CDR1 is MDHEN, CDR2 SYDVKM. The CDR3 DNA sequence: TGTGCCAGCAGCAAGGGGGGCGTCGGTGGCTACACCTTC. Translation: CASSKGGVGGYTF.

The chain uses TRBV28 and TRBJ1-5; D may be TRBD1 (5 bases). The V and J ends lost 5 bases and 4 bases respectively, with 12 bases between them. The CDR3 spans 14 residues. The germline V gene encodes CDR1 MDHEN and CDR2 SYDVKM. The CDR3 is CASSGGLVNQPQHF. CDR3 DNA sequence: TGTGCCAGCAGTGGGGGGTTGGTGAATCAGCCCCAGCATTTT. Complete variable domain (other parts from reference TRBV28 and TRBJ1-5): DVKVTQSSRYLVKRTGEKVFLECVQDMDHENMFWYRQDPGLGLRLIYFSYDVKMKEKGDIPEGYSVSREKKERFSLILESASTNQTSMYLCASSGGLVNQPQHFGDGTRLSIL.

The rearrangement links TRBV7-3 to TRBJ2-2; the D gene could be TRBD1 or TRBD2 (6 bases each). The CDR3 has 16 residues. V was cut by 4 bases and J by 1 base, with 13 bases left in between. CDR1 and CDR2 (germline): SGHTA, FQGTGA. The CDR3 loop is CASSSRGPKNTGELFF. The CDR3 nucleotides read TGTGCCAGCAGCTCCCGGGGGCCGAAGAACACCGGGGAGCTGTTTTTT.

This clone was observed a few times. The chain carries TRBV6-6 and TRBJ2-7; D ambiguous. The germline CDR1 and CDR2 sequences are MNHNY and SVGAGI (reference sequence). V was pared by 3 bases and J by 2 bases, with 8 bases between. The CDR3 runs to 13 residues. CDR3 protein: CASSYGFAYEQYF. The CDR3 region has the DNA TGTGCCAGCAGTTATGGGTTTGCCTACGAGCAGTACTTC.

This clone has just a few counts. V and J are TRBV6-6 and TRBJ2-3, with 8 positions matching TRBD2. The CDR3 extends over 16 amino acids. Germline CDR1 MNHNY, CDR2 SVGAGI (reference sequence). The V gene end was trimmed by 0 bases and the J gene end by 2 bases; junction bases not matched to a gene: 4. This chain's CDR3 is CASSYSRRGATDTQYF. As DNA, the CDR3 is TGTGCCAGCAGTTACTCCCGGCGGGGGGCCACAGATACGCAGTATTTT.

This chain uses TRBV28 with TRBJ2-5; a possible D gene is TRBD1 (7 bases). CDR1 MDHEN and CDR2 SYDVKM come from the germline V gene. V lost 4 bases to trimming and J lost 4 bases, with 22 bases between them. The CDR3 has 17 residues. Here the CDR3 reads CASSSHPGAQGGETQYF. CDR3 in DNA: TGTGCCAGCAGTTCCCACCCTGGGGCCCAGGGGGGAGAGACCCAGTACTTC. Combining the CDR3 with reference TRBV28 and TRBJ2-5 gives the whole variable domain DVKVTQSSRYLVKRTGEKVFLECVQDMDHENMFWYRQDPGLGLRLIYFSYDVKMKEKGDIPEGYSVSREKKERFSLILESASTNQTSMYLCASSSHPGAQGGETQYFGPGTRLLVL.

CDR3 DNA sequence: TGTGCCAGCAGCGTAGGAGGCGGGGTGAGCACAGATACGCAGTATTTT. It specifies CASSVGGGVSTDTQYF. The genes are TRBV9 and TRBJ2-3, with a possible D match to TRBD2 (6 bases). Germline CDR1 SGDLS, CDR2 YYNGEE. V lost 0 bases and J 0 bases, leaving 11 bases between the germline ends. This CDR3 has 16 amino acids.

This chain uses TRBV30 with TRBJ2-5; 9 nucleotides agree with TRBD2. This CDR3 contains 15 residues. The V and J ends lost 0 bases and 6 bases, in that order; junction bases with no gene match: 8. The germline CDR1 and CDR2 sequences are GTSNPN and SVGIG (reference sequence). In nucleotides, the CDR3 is TGTGCCTGGAGTGTTTCTAGCGGGGCTCATCAGACCCAGTACTTC. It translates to CAWSVSSGAHQTQYF.

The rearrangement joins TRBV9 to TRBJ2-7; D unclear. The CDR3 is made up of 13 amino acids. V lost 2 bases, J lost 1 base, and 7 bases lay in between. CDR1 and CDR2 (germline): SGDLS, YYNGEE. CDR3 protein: CASSVLGSYEQYF. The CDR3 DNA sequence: TGTGCCAGCAGCGTCTTAGGGTCCTACGAGCAGTACTTC. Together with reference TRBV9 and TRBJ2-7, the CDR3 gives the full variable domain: DSGVTQTPKHLITATGQRVTLRCSPRSGDLSVYWYQQSLDQGLQFLIQYYNGEERAKGNILERFSAQQFPDLHSELNLSSLELGDSALYFCASSVLGSYEQYFGPGTRLTVT.

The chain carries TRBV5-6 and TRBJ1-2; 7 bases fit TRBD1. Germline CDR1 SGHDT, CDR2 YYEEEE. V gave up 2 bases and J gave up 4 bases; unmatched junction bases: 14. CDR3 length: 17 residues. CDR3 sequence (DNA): TGTGCCAGCAGCTTAATAGAAACCGGGACAGACGGCTATGGCTACACCTTC. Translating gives CASSLIETGTDGYGYTF.